This T cell receptor (beta chain) was obtained from a study of blood T cell repertoires in COVID-19. Study as a whole: Some COVID-19 samples were acute and others convalescent; all came from the United States, Italy and Spain. The analysed material was cDNA or gDNA that came from T cells, B-cell-depleted T cells, or PBMCs.

This CDR3 region has 13 residues. Germline assignment: CDR1 SGHRS and CDR2 YFSETQ. The junction had 6 bases not matched to a gene; V was cut back by 4 bases and J by 13 bases. Original analysis: Amplification of reference gene primers was used by the study to estimate nucleated cell counts. Sequencing was performed with immunoSEQ multiplex PCR; in TCRdb, only in-frame clones are kept and a portion is missing. The V and J calls and clone size come from that table; D and trimming were worked out from the DNA. Counted here are around 250,000 clones, under 85% occurring once; the ten biggest clones make up approximately 2%. This clone has just one count.

The sequence was collected from a man aged 30-40 years who had recovered from COVID-19. Source material: peripheral blood. This chain uses TRBV5-1 with TRBJ1-6; 9 bases match TRBD1. The CDR3: CASSPRQGDPLHF. DNA for the CDR3: TGCGCCAGCAGCCCAAGACAGGGGGATCCCCTCCACTTT.